A selection of T cell receptor beta chains follows, all from one sample in a study of response to subunit inactivated influenza vaccine. Via MiXCR, TCRdb re-called the RT-PCR reads, giving one row per CDR3 protein. The sample carries roughly 760,000 distinct CDR3 sequences, less than 25% recorded once. Sequencing used PBMCs from blood, obtained roughly 5 days after vaccination. All receptors derive from a man over 45 who received an inactivated influenza vaccine. Both conserved end residues are trimmed from each CDR3.

v_call	j_call	cdr3_aa
TRBV10-3	TRBJ1-2	AISESSDYGYT
TRBV27	TRBJ1-2	ASSPTGTVNYGYT
TRBV7-9	TRBJ2-1	ASSLGASSYNEQF
TRBV12-3/TRBV12-4	TRBJ2-5	ASGSVAGAETQY
TRBV29-1	TRBJ1-1	SVGGAPATEAF
TRBV5-1	TRBJ1-4	ASSLTAGANEKLF
TRBV5-1	TRBJ2-7	ASSSPISGGYEQY
TRBV20-1	TRBJ2-2	SAERGLSSGELF
TRBV3-1	TRBJ2-7	ASSLRVGQNYEQY
TRBV11-2	TRBJ2-7	ASSLLTGEDEQY
TRBV12-3/TRBV12-4	TRBJ1-5	ASNYRNQPQH
TRBV4-1	TRBJ2-5	ASSQSGTGNLETQY
TRBV30	TRBJ2-3	AWQPTSGADTQY
TRBV7-6	TRBJ2-7	ASSLEDSGQLYEQY
TRBV7-3	TRBJ2-1	ASSPAGTSSYNEQF
TRBV5-6	TRBJ2-3	ASSLLSYRVTNTDTQY
TRBV29-1	TRBJ2-7	SARTGNYEQY
TRBV5-4	TRBJ2-2	ASRFMGQPTGELF
TRBV2	TRBJ2-7	ASSVPGTSGTSSYEQY
TRBV5-5	TRBJ1-1	ASSWETGMNTEAF
TRBV7-9	TRBJ2-6	ASSLTGSGANVLT
TRBV12-3/TRBV12-4	TRBJ2-7	ASSWQGESYEQY
TRBV4-2	TRBJ2-2	ASSQDRGGAITGELF
TRBV10-1	TRBJ2-1	ASSDPTGFDEQF
TRBV29-1	TRBJ2-1	SVRAGTNYNEQF
TRBV12-3/TRBV12-4	TRBJ2-7	ASKPPWDKQY
TRBV11-2	TRBJ2-7	ASSFATGGYEQY
TRBV15	TRBJ2-3	ATSRDPRYSGSTDTQY
TRBV12-3/TRBV12-4	TRBJ2-1	ASSPQGSGNEQF
TRBV7-8	TRBJ2-3	ASSQGATGSTDTQY
TRBV29-1	TRBJ2-1	SVEVLRHWPYNEQF
TRBV15	TRBJ1-1	ATSSTGQGGELAF
TRBV7-9	TRBJ2-4	ASSRGQVKNIQY
TRBV6-5	TRBJ2-2	ASISGQLNTGELF
TRBV6-5	TRBJ2-2	ASSYGLAGGPGGELF
TRBV10-1	TRBJ2-3	ASSEQSTSTDTQY
TRBV28	TRBJ2-2	ASSYVGVGTGELF
TRBV5-4	TRBJ1-1	ASSSGPGNTEAF